The 10 T cell receptor beta chains presented below share a single source sample, sequenced in a study of cytomegalovirus exposure and HLA in healthy donors. The study ran its PCR with 60 Vbeta and 13 Jbeta primers. Sequenced by immunoSEQ multiplex PCR; TCRdb stores in-frame clones only, minus some. With roughly 100,000 clones in the sample, the ten largest clones hold 3% to 3.5%. The sequenced sample was PBMCs. Source of these receptors: a man aged 35 to 55 in good health and CMV-seronegative.

This chain joins TRBV5-1 and TRBJ2-5, with TRBD1 identical over 8 bases. The DNA end is more similar to TRBJ2-7, so the J call may be wrong. CDR1 and CDR2 from the germline V gene are SGHRS and YFSETQ. This CDR3 comprises 15 residues. In DNA form, the CDR3 reads TGCGCCAGCAGCTTGATGAGGCAGGGGGCTGGCGAGCAGTACTTC. Amino acid sequence: CASSLMRQGAGEQYF.

V is TRBV6-1 and J is TRBJ2-2; possible D gene TRBD2, 7 bases. The CDR3 is 15 amino acids. Germline V CDR1 and CDR2: MNHNS, SASEGT. Trimming shortened V by 1 base and J by 4 bases, and 10 bases separated the two germline ends. The CDR3 reads CASSEGGGGTGELFF. CDR3 nucleotides: TGTGCCAGCAGTGAAGGGGGAGGGGGCACCGGGGAGCTGTTTTTT.

The V call is TRBV5-1, the J call TRBJ1-4, with D unclear. CDR1 and CDR2 from the germline V gene are SGHRS and YFSETQ. Trimming stripped 8 bases from V and 8 bases from J, with 16 bases between. This CDR3 region has 13 residues. The CDR3 reads CASRVEGGEKLFF. Here the CDR3 DNA reads TGCGCCAGTAGGGTTGAGGGAGGCGAAAAACTGTTTTTT.

This chain uses TRBV30 with TRBJ1-5; D unclear. Trimming took 2 bases from V and 1 from J, leaving 6 bases between them. CDR1 is GTSNPN, CDR2 SVGIG, per germline (reference sequence). The CDR3 consists of 13 residues. CDR3 DNA: TGTGCCTGGAGTCCCGGGAGCAATCAGCCCCAGCATTTT. It is translated as CAWSPGSNQPQHF.

V gene TRBV7-2 combines with J gene TRBJ2-7; D is possibly TRBD2 (6 bases). The V end was cut by 0 bases, the J end by 11 bases, with 14 bases between. Per germline, CDR1 SGHTA and CDR2 FQGNSA. The CDR3 consists of 13 residues. Here the CDR3 reads CASSLAEGNREYF. The DNA of the CDR3 is TGTGCCAGCAGCTTAGCGGAGGGGAATAGGGAGTACTTC.

The chain combines TRBV19 with TRBJ1-1, with D hard to call. This CDR3 comprises 17 residues. V lost 0 bases and J lost 0, with 14 bases in between. Germline V gives CDR1 LNHDA, CDR2 SQIVND (reference sequence). This chain's CDR3 is CASSIDTWRAMNTEAFF. In DNA, the CDR3 is TGTGCCAGTAGTATAGATACTTGGAGAGCCATGAACACTGAAGCTTTCTTT.

The chain combines TRBV6-1 with TRBJ1-5; 10 bases agree with TRBD1. Trimming at V came to 4 bases and at J to 5 bases, leaving 11 bases not matched to a gene. The CDR3 spans 17 residues. The germline V gene encodes CDR1 MNHNS and CDR2 SASEGT. This chain's CDR3 is CASSAPLGTGDDQPQHF. In DNA form, the CDR3 reads TGTGCCAGCAGTGCACCCCTCGGGACAGGGGATGATCAGCCCCAGCATTTT.

The V and J genes are TRBV9 and TRBJ2-7; weak D call: TRBD1 (6 bases). Germline V CDR1 and CDR2: SGDLS, YYNGEE. Trimming took off 4 bases at V and 5 bases at J, with 10 bases between the two ends. This CDR3 has 12 residues. The DNA of the CDR3 is TGTGCCAGCAGCACTACAGGGCACGAGCAGTACTTC. It translates to CASSTTGHEQYF.

The chain uses TRBV10-1 and TRBJ2-2; 8 bases map to TRBD2. Germline V lookup: CDR1 WNHNN, CDR2 SYGVQD (reference sequence). The junction had 3 bases not matched to a gene; V was cut back by 4 bases and J by 5 bases. The CDR3 has 14 residues. The CDR3 DNA is TGCGCCAGCAGTGTACTAGCGGATACCGGGGAGCTGTTTTTT. Translating it yields CASSVLADTGELFF.

The chain recombines TRBV4-3 with TRBJ1-5; D is unclear. V shed 0 bases and J shed 6 bases, with 9 bases lying between them. The CDR3 spans 14 residues. Germline CDR1 and CDR2: LGHNA and YSLEER. The CDR3: CASSQDLGSQPQHF. The CDR3 DNA reads as TGCGCCAGCAGCCAAGATCTCGGGTCTCAGCCCCAGCATTTT.